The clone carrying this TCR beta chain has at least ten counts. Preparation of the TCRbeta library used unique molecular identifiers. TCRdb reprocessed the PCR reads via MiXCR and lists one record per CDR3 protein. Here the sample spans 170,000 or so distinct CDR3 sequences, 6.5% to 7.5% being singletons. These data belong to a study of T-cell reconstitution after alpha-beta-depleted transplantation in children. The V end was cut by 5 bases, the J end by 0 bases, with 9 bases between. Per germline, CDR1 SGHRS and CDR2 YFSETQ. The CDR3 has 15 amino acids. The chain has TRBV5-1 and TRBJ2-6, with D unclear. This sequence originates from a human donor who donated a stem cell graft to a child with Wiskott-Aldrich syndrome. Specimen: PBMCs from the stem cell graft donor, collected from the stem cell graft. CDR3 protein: CASSPSASGANVLTF. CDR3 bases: TGCGCCAGCAGTCCCTCAGCCTCTGGGGCCAACGTCCTGACTTTC.